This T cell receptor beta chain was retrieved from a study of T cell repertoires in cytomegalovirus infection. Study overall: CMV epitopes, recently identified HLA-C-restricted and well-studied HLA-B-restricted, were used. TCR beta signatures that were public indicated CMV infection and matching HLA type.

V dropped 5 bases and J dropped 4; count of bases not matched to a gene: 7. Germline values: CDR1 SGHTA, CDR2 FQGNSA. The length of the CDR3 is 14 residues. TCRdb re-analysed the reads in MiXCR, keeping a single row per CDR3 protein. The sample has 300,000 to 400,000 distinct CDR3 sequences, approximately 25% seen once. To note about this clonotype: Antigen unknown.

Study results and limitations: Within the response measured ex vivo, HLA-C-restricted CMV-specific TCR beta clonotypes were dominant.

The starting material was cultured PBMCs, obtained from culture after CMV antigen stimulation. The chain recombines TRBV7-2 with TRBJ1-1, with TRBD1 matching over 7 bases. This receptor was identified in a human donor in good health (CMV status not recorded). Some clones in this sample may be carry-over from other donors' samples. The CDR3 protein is CASSPQGLLTEAFF. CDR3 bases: TGTGCCAGCAGCCCACAGGGGCTTCTCACTGAAGCTTTCTTT. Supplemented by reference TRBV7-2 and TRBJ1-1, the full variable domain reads GAGVSQSPSNKVTEKGKDVELRCDPISGHTALYWYRQSLGQGLEFLIYFQGNSAPDKSGLPSDRFSAERTGGSVSTLTIQRTQQEDSAVYLCASSPQGLLTEAFFGQGTRLTVV.